These 18 T cell receptor beta chains share one sample of origin, sequenced in a study of T cells in Graves' hyperthyroidism and ophthalmopathy. TCR beta CDR3 regions were amplified from RNA transcripts. The TCR CDR3 was amplified in a first-round RT-PCR using the HTBI primer set. From the multiplex PCR reads, TCRdb called clonotypes with MiXCR, one entry per CDR3 protein. The sample includes around 260,000 distinct CDR3 sequences, 20% to 30% of them seen just once. The sequencing input was blood. These receptors all stem from a man aged 40-49 years with Graves' hyperthyroidism that later progressed to Graves' ophthalmopathy.

In this sample, this clonotype turned up many times. The V call is TRBV20-1, the J call TRBJ2-4, with no clear D. The V end was cut by 2 bases, the J end by 3 bases, with 8 bases between. The germline V gene has CDR1 DFQATT and CDR2 SNEGSKA (reference sequence). The CDR3 loop spans 13 amino acids. CDR3 protein: CSARTADKNIQYF. As DNA, the CDR3 is TGCAGTGCTAGAACGGCAGACAAAAACATTCAGTACTTC.

This clonotype appeared many times. The gene calls are TRBV5-1 and TRBJ2-5; TRBD2 aligns across 8 bases. The CDR3 runs 14 residues. J gave up 5 bases and V 0 bases, and 3 bases lay outside the gene matches. Per germline, CDR1 SGHRS and CDR2 YFSETQ. CDR3 in amino acids: CASSLGTSRETQYF. The DNA for the CDR3 is TGCGCCAGCAGCTTGGGGACTAGCCGGGAGACCCAGTACTTC.

This clonotype was picked up many times. J is TRBJ1-2 and V is TRBV5-1; TRBD1 is a possible D gene (5 bases). The CDR3 is made up of 14 amino acids. The V end was cut by 3 bases, the J end by 8 bases, with 17 bases between. The germline gives CDR1 SGHRS, CDR2 YFSETQ. CDR3 bases: TGCGCCAGCAGCTGGGGGACCGCGAACGGAGGCTACACCTTC. This translates into CASSWGTANGGYTF.

The chain recombines TRBV15 with TRBJ2-5; a weak D match, TRBD2 (5 bases). V lost 0 bases and J 5 bases, leaving 7 bases between the germline ends. Germline CDR1 reads LNHNV; CDR2 reads YYDKDF (reference sequence). The CDR3 has 13 amino acids. The CDR3 spells CATSRDPGETQYF. CDR3 nucleotides: TGTGCCACCAGCAGAGACCCGGGGGAGACCCAGTACTTC.

This clonotype was observed a few times. V is TRBV5-1 and J is TRBJ2-2, with D perhaps matching TRBD1 or TRBD2 (5 bases each). From germline, CDR1 is SGHRS and CDR2 YFSETQ. Between the trimmed V and J ends, which lost 2 bases and 4 bases, there was a span of 15 bases. This CDR3 has 16 residues. CDR3 protein: CASSFSGTQLTGELFF. The CDR3, as DNA: TGCGCCAGCAGCTTTTCCGGGACCCAGCTCACCGGGGAGCTGTTTTTT.

This clonotype has a count of ten or more. This chain links TRBV20-1 with TRBJ1-5; D unresolved. Trimming removed 6 bases at V and 5 bases at J, with 20 bases between. The germline V gene has CDR1 DFQATT and CDR2 SNEGSKA (reference sequence). The CDR3 consists of 15 residues. CDR3 protein: CSAKDLPLNYQPQHF. The CDR3 DNA is TGCAGTGCAAAAGACCTACCCCTTAACTATCAGCCCCAGCATTTT.

The sample holds many counts of this clonotype. The rearrangement links TRBV6-1 to TRBJ2-7, with 8 bases fitting TRBD1. The CDR3 consists of 13 residues. Germline V gene data show CDR1 as MNHNS and CDR2 as SASEGT. V shed 4 bases, J shed 4 bases, and the junction held 3 bases outside the gene matches. The CDR3 DNA reads TGTGCCAGCAGTGGGGACAGGCAATACGAGCAGTACTTC. Amino acid sequence: CASSGDRQYEQYF.

This clonotype was detected ten times or more. This CDR3 reads CASSSDFQETQYF. The CDR3 DNA follows: TGTGCCAGCAGCTCGGACTTCCAAGAGACCCAGTACTTC. The chain recombines TRBV11-2 with TRBJ2-5; TRBD2 is a possible D gene (5 bases). Germline CDR1 and CDR2: SGHAT and FQNNGV. Trimming took off 4 bases at V and 1 base at J, with 7 bases between the two ends. The CDR3 covers 13 residues. Drawing the rest from reference TRBV11-2 and TRBJ2-5, the complete variable domain is EAGVAQSPRYKIIEKRQSVAFWCNPISGHATLYWYQQILGQGPKLLIQFQNNGVVDDSQLPKDRFSAERLKGVDSTLKIQPAKLEDSAVYLCASSSDFQETQYFGPGTRLLVL.

This clonotype was seen repeatedly, ten times or more. The chain uses TRBV27 and TRBJ1-2; 7 bases agree with TRBD1. The CDR3 extends over 16 amino acids. CDR1 MNHEY and CDR2 SMNVEV come from the germline V gene (reference sequence). Germline trimming cut 4 bases from V and 2 bases from J; bases unmatched to any gene: 10. The CDR3 reads CASSSGWGQNNYGYTF. The CDR3 DNA reads as TGTGCCAGCAGTTCGGGGTGGGGACAGAACAACTATGGCTACACCTTC.

DNA for the CDR3: TGTGCCAGTAGGACAGGGAGGGGGTATCAGCCCCAGCATTTT. Translating gives CASRTGRGYQPQHF. The gene calls are TRBV19 and TRBJ1-5, with 7 nucleotides matching TRBD1. Per the germline V gene, CDR1 is LNHDA and CDR2 is SQIVND (reference sequence). The trim removed 6 bases at V and 5 bases at J, leaving 7 bases unmatched. The CDR3 loop spans 14 amino acids.

The chain uses TRBV20-1 and TRBJ2-7; 7 positions match TRBD2. Unmatched junction bases numbered 4, after V lost 5 bases and J lost 0 bases. The length of the CDR3 is 13 residues. CDR1 and CDR2 (germline): DFQATT, SNEGSKA (reference sequence). The CDR3 DNA is TGCAGTGCTCGCAGCGGGGACTCCTACGAGCAGTACTTC. The encoded protein is CSARSGDSYEQYF.

V gene TRBV5-1 combines with J gene TRBJ2-2, with D uncertain. CDR3 length: 14 residues. CDR1 SGHRS and CDR2 YFSETQ come from the germline V gene. V lost 0 bases and J lost 6, with 9 bases in between. The CDR3 here is CASSLDEYSGELFF. CDR3 in DNA: TGCGCCAGCAGCTTGGATGAGTACTCCGGGGAGCTGTTTTTT.

This clonotype was observed at least ten times. The chain carries TRBV6-2 or TRBV6-3 and TRBJ2-7; TRBD2 matches 16 bases. Germline V gives CDR1 MNHEY, CDR2 SVGEGT. This CDR3 contains 18 residues. The V and J ends lost 4 bases and 3 bases, in that order; junction bases with no gene match: 9. As DNA, the CDR3 is TGTGCCAGCAGTTTGAGAGGGACTAGCGGGAGGGCCCGCTACGAGCAGTACTTC. Amino acid sequence: CASSLRGTSGRARYEQYF.

This clonotype was seen a handful of times. The genes are TRBV11-3 and TRBJ1-1, with D hard to call. The CDR3 length is 15 residues. Germline lookup yields CDR1 SGHNT and CDR2 YENEEA. The germline V and J ends were trimmed by 5 bases and 0 bases, with 13 bases remaining between them. Written as DNA, the CDR3 is TGTGCCAGCAGCATTGGGTCGCTCATGAACACTGAAGCTTTCTTT. Its translation is CASSIGSLMNTEAFF.

This clonotype was seen many times. The J gene is TRBJ2-2, the V gene TRBV6-2 or TRBV6-3; TRBD2 matches at 16 bases. Per the germline V gene, CDR1 is MNHEY and CDR2 is SVGEGT. The CDR3 loop spans 19 amino acids. The V and J ends lost 6 bases and 4 bases, in that order; junction bases with no gene match: 11. The DNA of the CDR3 is TGTGCCAGCAGGCCACCGGGACTAGCGGGAGGGCCGGGCACCGGGGAGCTGTTTTTT. Its protein product is CASRPPGLAGGPGTGELFF.

This clonotype has at least ten counts. The chain uses TRBV6-5 and TRBJ2-7; a possible D gene is TRBD1 (5 bases). CDR1 is MNHEY, CDR2 SVGAGI, per germline. V lost 4 bases and J 3 bases, leaving 13 bases between the germline ends. CDR3 length: 14 amino acids. CDR3 in amino acids: CASSWGRTNYEQYF. CDR3 in DNA: TGTGCCAGCAGTTGGGGCAGGACAAACTACGAGCAGTACTTC.

V gene TRBV5-1 combines with J gene TRBJ1-1, with D unresolved. V was clipped by 2 bases and J by 1 base, with 9 bases between them. CDR3 length equals 14 residues. Germline CDR1 reads SGHRS; CDR2 reads YFSETQ. In DNA form, the CDR3 reads TGCGCCAGCAGCTTCGACATTACGAACACTGAAGCTTTCTTT. Amino acids: CASSFDITNTEAFF.

In its sample, this clonotype was seen many times. The chain employs TRBV3-1 and TRBJ2-2, with 8 bases identical to TRBD2. The junction had 5 bases not matched to a gene; V was cut back by 4 bases and J by 1 base. The length of the CDR3 is 16 residues. Germline V gene sequence: CDR1 LGHDT, CDR2 YNNKEL (reference sequence). CDR3 nucleotides: TGTGCCAGCAGCCTATATACTAGCGGGAACACCGGGGAGCTGTTTTTT. Translating it yields CASSLYTSGNTGELFF.